This is a list of T cell receptor beta chains from one sample in a study of cytomegalovirus exposure and HLA in healthy donors. TCRdb's table, derived via immunoSEQ multiplex PCR, lists solely in-frame clones and lacks some. Of about 150,000 clones in the sample, around 80% are singletons; the top ten hold about 2.6%. Sample: PBMCs. The source is a boy aged 2 to 10 in good health and CMV-seronegative. Both conserved end residues are part of each CDR3. A D gene is named only where the DNA matches it firmly. Where a row states a size, it is once, few, many or the class of an expanded clone; other rows omit it.

>NA|TRBJ1-5|NA|TRBV28
TGTGCCAGCAGTTTACCCATTGTCAGGGAGGCGAATCAGCCCCAGCATTTT
CASSLPIVREANQPQHF
>NA|TRBJ1-6|NA|TRBV6-1
TGTGCCAGCAGTGACCGGTGGGGCCGGGGGGCCTCATTGGATTCACCCCTCCACTTT
CASSDRWGRGASLDSPLHF
>NA|TRBJ2-7|NA|TRBV20-1
TGCAGTGCTGGGCCGGTTGGCGAGCAGTACTTC
CSAGPVGEQYF
>TRBD2|TRBJ2-7|once|TRBV4-3
TGCGCCAGCAGCCAAGGGGCTAGCGGGAACTACGAGCAGTACTTC
CASSQGASGNYEQYF
>TRBD2|TRBJ2-7|NA|TRBV7-2
TGTGCCAGCAGCCCAATAGCGGGGAGCTCCTACGAGCAGTACTTC
CASSPIAGSSYEQYF
>NA|TRBJ1-4|NA|TRBV11-2
TGTGCCAGCAGCTTAGGGGCCAGGCTCAGTGAAAAACTGTTTTTT
CASSLGARLSEKLFF
>NA|TRBJ2-2|NA|TRBV6-1
TGTGCCAGCAATCGGGCAGGGTGGGACACCGGGGAGCTGTTTTTT
CASNRAGWDTGELFF
>NA|TRBJ2-2|NA|TRBV30
TGTGCCTGGAGTGTACGGGGCACCGGGGAGCTGTTTTTT
CAWSVRGTGELFF
>NA|TRBJ2-2|medium-sized|TRBV7-9
TGTGCCAGCAGCCCCCTGGCGGGGCCACAGCGAAACACCGGGGAGCTGTTTTTT
CASSPLAGPQRNTGELFF
>TRBD2|TRBJ2-1|NA|TRBV29-1
TGCAGCGTAGGACTAGGCAATGAGCAGTTCTTC
CSVGLGNEQFF
>TRBD1|TRBJ1-2|NA|TRBV5-5
TGTGCCAGCAGCTCCGTGGACAGGGCGTATGGCTACACCTTC
CASSSVDRAYGYTF
>NA|TRBJ1-3|NA|TRBV4-1
TGCGCCAGCAGCCACCCTGGTGAGGCCGGAAACACCATATATTTT
CASSHPGEAGNTIYF
>NA|TRBJ2-1|NA|TRBV7-6
TGTGCCAGCAGCTTCTATGGGCTAGCGTTCCCCATCTTC
CASSFYGLAFPIF
>TRBD1|TRBJ2-5|once|TRBV15
TGTGCCACCAGCAGAGGTCTGGACAGGCTTTCACGGGAGACCCAGTACTTC
CATSRGLDRLSRETQYF
>NA|TRBJ2-1|NA|TRBV7-8
TGTGCCAGCAGCAAATCTAGCTCGGACCAAATACAGTTCTTC
CASSKSSSDQIQFF
>NA|TRBJ2-7|once|TRBV6-5
TGTGCCAGCAGTTATTCAGGGGGGATCTACTTC
CASSYSGGIYF
>NA|TRBJ1-2|NA|TRBV4-3
TGCGCCAGCAGCCAAGCTCAGGGGTATTGGGGCTACACCTTC
CASSQAQGYWGYTF
>TRBD2|TRBJ2-1|NA|TRBV7-2
TGTGCCAGCAGCTTAGACCTAGCGGGATTGTATGAGCAGTTCTTC
CASSLDLAGLYEQFF
>NA|TRBJ1-3|NA|TRBV5-4
TGTGCCAGCAGCTTGGAAACAGCTGGAAACACCATATATTTT
CASSLETAGNTIYF
>TRBD1|TRBJ2-2|NA|TRBV11-3
TGTGCCAGCAGCTCCTACAGGGGTATCGGGGAGCTGTTTTTT
CASSSYRGIGELFF
>NA|TRBJ2-5|NA|TRBV19
TGTGCCAGTAGTATAAGTGCGGGGGACAGGGAGACCCAGTACTTC
CASSISAGDRETQYF
>NA|TRBJ1-2|NA|TRBV7-8
TGTGCCAGCAGCTTAACCTCCGGGACAAGGGATGGCTACACCTTC
CASSLTSGTRDGYTF
>TRBD1|TRBJ1-1|NA|TRBV15
TGTGCCACCAGCTCCCATTCGCGGACAGGGGTCGGCGGAGCTTTCTTT
CATSSHSRTGVGGAFF
>TRBD1|TRBJ2-3|NA|TRBV6-4
TGTGCCAGCAGTGAACAGGGGGCGGTAGATACGCAGTATTTT
CASSEQGAVDTQYF
>TRBD1|TRBJ1-1|NA|TRBV6-5
TGTGCCAGCAGGGAACTACAGGGGGCGTACACTGAAGCTTTCTTT
CASRELQGAYTEAFF
>NA|TRBJ2-7|NA|TRBV20-1
TGCAGTGCCGCGGGACCCTACGAGCAGTACTTC
CSAAGPYEQYF
>NA|TRBJ2-6|NA|TRBV11-3
TGTGCCAGCAGCTTTTTCATCGGAGGCTCTGGGGCCAACGTCCTGACTTTC
CASSFFIGGSGANVLTF
>NA|TRBJ2-1|NA|TRBV5-1
TGCGCCAGCAGCTTGGTCAGGGAGCAGTTCTTC
CASSLVREQFF
>NA|TRBJ2-7|NA|TRBV14
TGTGCCAGCAGCCAAGGGACCCGACAGTTCTCCTACGAGCAGTACTTC
CASSQGTRQFSYEQYF
>NA|TRBJ2-7|few|TRBV6-6
TGTGCCAGCAGTTACCGGGACAACTCCTACGAGCAGTACTTC
CASSYRDNSYEQYF
>TRBD2|TRBJ2-7|NA|TRBV13
TGTGCCAGCAGCTGCTCAGGACTAGCGGCCTCCTACGAGCAGTACTTC
CASSCSGLAASYEQYF
>TRBD1|TRBJ1-5|few|TRBV25-1
TGTGCCAGCAGTGAAACCGGGACAGGGTGGGGCAATCAGCCCCAGCATTTT
CASSETGTGWGNQPQHF
>TRBD1|TRBJ2-1|once|TRBV9
TGTGCCAGCAGCAGACCGGACAGGGGGCAGTATGAGCAGTTCTTC
CASSRPDRGQYEQFF
>TRBD2|TRBJ2-1|NA|TRBV2
TGTGCCAGCAGTCCGGACCAGGCGGGAGGGAATGAGCAGTTCTTC
CASSPDQAGGNEQFF
>NA|TRBJ1-1|NA|TRBV18
TGTGCCAGCTCTCCCCAGGGGAACACTGAAGCTTTCTTT
CASSPQGNTEAFF
>NA|TRBJ2-1|NA|TRBV7-6
TGTGCCAGCAGCACGACTAGGATTCCCGATGAGCAGTTCTTC
CASSTTRIPDEQFF
>TRBD1|TRBJ1-2|once|TRBV9
TGTGCCAGCAGCTCCCGGGACAGAGGCTATGGCTACACCTTC
CASSSRDRGYGYTF